This T cell receptor beta chain was identified during a study of blood T cell repertoires in COVID-19. For the study at large: The analysed material was cDNA or gDNA that came from T cells, B-cell-depleted T cells, or PBMCs.

The sample holds many counts of this clone. This CDR3 contains 15 residues. Germline CDR1 reads LGHDT; CDR2 reads YNNKEL (reference sequence). V lost 0 bases and J lost 1, with 9 bases in between. As processed by the authors: Counts of nucleated cells, estimated from reference gene primer amplification, were obtained. The protocol was immunoSEQ multiplex PCR, while the TCRdb copy is restricted to in-frame clones and leaves out a portion. Clonal size and the V and J genes are those of that table, whereas D and trimming came from the DNA. The sample yields 120,000 to 150,000 clones, approximately 87% seen once.

The sequenced sample was peripheral blood. This chain links TRBV3-1 (or the pseudogene TRBV3-2) with TRBJ1-2; no reliable D call. The clonotype originates from a middle-aged woman with acute or convalescent COVID-19. The CDR3, as DNA: TGTGCCAGCAGCCAAGATGCGGCAGTTAACTATGGCTACACCTTC. It codes for CASSQDAAVNYGYTF.